The clone carrying this TCR beta chain was seen only a few times. Its specificity is not known. Germline-derived CDR1 and CDR2 are SGHTA and FQGTGA. Trimming stripped 5 bases from V and 2 bases from J, with 14 bases between. CDR3 length: 15 amino acids. This specimen belongs to a study of identical twins. Study-level findings and limits: Among monozygotic twins, out-of-frame TCR alpha sharing exceeded what models predicted.

MiXCR, run by TCRdb on the 5' RACE reads, gives a single entry per CDR3 protein. The sample includes approximately 220,000 distinct CDR3 sequences, approximately 6.8% of them seen just once. The sample was also reused in another study, on yellow fever vaccine responses in identical twins.

This chain joins TRBV7-3 and TRBJ2-3, with a tentative D call TRBD1 (7 bases). Material for sequencing was CD8+ T cells sorted from blood. This receptor was identified in a woman between 18 and 29 years old in good health. This chain's CDR3 is CASSTRGALTDTQYF. The CDR3 DNA follows: TGTGCCAGCAGCACCAGGGGGGCCCTCACAGATACGCAGTATTTT.